Each of the 20 T cell receptor beta chains below was sequenced from the same sample in a study of blood T cell repertoires in COVID-19. TCRdb's table, derived via immunoSEQ multiplex PCR, lists solely in-frame clones and lacks some. Here the sample spans over 450,000 clones, 85% to 90% being singletons. Sequencing was done on a sample of peripheral blood. These receptors were obtained from a woman between 45 and 60 years old with COVID-19, enrolled during active disease.

This rearrangement joins TRBV6-5 to TRBJ1-6; D not resolved. Trimming stripped 8 bases from V and 7 bases from J, with 12 bases between. The CDR3 has 13 amino acids. In germline, CDR1 is MNHEY, CDR2 SVGAGI. The CDR3 region has the DNA TGTGCCAGCGTAGAAGCTTTAAATTCACCCCTCCACTTT. Its translation is CASVEALNSPLHF.

The CDR3 bases are TGTGCCAGCAGTTTACGGAATTCACCCCTCCACTTT. It is translated as CASSLRNSPLHF. The rearrangement links TRBV27 to TRBJ1-6; D remains ambiguous. This CDR3 contains 12 residues. Trimming stripped 2 bases from V and 7 bases from J, with 3 bases between. Germline assignment: CDR1 MNHEY and CDR2 SMNVEV (reference sequence).

J is TRBJ2-3 and V is TRBV5-4; TRBD2 aligns across 16 bases. The CDR3 is made up of 18 amino acids. With 4 bases clipped from V and 3 bases from J, the junction kept 8 bases outside the gene matches. From germline, CDR1 is SGHNT and CDR2 YYREEE (reference sequence). The CDR3 nucleotides are TGTGCCAGCAGCCAGGGACTAGCGGGGGGGCGTAGGACAGATACGCAGTATTTT. Translating it yields CASSQGLAGGRRTDTQYF. Full variable domain (outside the CDR3, taken from reference TRBV5-4 and TRBJ2-3): ETGVTQSPTHLIKTRGQQVTLRCSSQSGHNTVSWYQQALGQGPQFIFQYYREEENGRGNFPPRFSGLQFPNYSSELNVNALELDDSALYLCASSQGLAGGRRTDTQYFGPGTRLTVL.

The chain employs TRBV5-8 and TRBJ2-1; weak D call: TRBD2 (6 bases). The length of the CDR3 is 14 residues. Germline-derived CDR1 and CDR2 are SGHTS and YDEGEE. Trimming took off 0 bases at V and 8 bases at J, with 12 bases between the two ends. For the CDR3, the DNA is TGTGCCAGCAGCTTGGCACGGGGGTGGGATGAGCAGTTCTTC. It codes for CASSLARGWDEQFF. Combining the CDR3 with reference TRBV5-8 and TRBJ2-1 gives the whole variable domain EAGVTQSPTHLIKTRGQQATLRCSPISGHTSVYWYQQALGLGLQFLLWYDEGEERNRGNFPPRFSGRQFPNYSSELNVNALELEDSALYLCASSLARGWDEQFFGPGTRLTVL.

J is TRBJ2-7 and V is TRBV29-1; D is possibly TRBD1 (6 bases). The CDR3 loop spans 14 amino acids. The V gene lost 6 bases and the J gene lost 2 bases, with 17 bases spanning the gap. Germline values: CDR1 SQVTM, CDR2 ANQGSEA. The CDR3 DNA reads as TGCAGCGTGTGGGCAGGGGATCTTCCCTACGAGCAGTACTTC. It is translated as CSVWAGDLPYEQYF.

This chain links TRBV5-1 with TRBJ2-1; 10 bases fit TRBD2. The J segment lost 7 bases and the V segment lost 1 base, leaving 5 bases of the junction unmatched. This CDR3 has 15 amino acids. CDR1 and CDR2 (germline): SGHRS, YFSETQ. CDR3 amino acids: CASSLLSGGGNEQFF. CDR3 sequence (DNA): TGCGCCAGCAGCTTGCTGAGCGGGGGGGGAAATGAGCAGTTCTTC.

J is TRBJ1-5 and V is TRBV19; possibly TRBD1 for D (5 bases). CDR3 length: 14 residues. Germline loops: CDR1 LNHDA, CDR2 SQIVND (reference sequence). V was pared by 4 bases and J by 7 bases, with 14 bases between. DNA for the CDR3: TGTGCCAGTAGTAGCGGGACTACCACACAGCCCCAGCATTTT. It is translated as CASSSGTTTQPQHF.

This chain links TRBV5-1 with TRBJ1-2, with D possibly TRBD1 on 5 matching bases. Trimming removed 3 bases from V and 3 bases from J, with 12 bases in between. The length of the CDR3 is 14 residues. The germline gives CDR1 SGHRS, CDR2 YFSETQ. The CDR3 region is CASSSSAGDYGYTF. Written as DNA, the CDR3 is TGCGCCAGCAGCTCATCGGCGGGGGACTATGGCTACACCTTC. Together with reference TRBV5-1 and TRBJ1-2, the CDR3 gives the full variable domain: KAGVTQTPRYLIKTRGQQVTLSCSPISGHRSVSWYQQTPGQGLQFLFEYFSETQRNKGNFPGRFSGRQFSNSRSEMNVSTLELGDSALYLCASSSSAGDYGYTFGSGTRLTVV.

The V gene is TRBV7-9, the J gene TRBJ1-2; possibly TRBD1 for D (5 bases). CDR1 is SEHNR, CDR2 FQNEAQ, per germline (reference sequence). Trimming left V 1 base short and J 6 bases short, with 12 bases between. The CDR3 spans 14 residues. CDR3 sequence (DNA): TGTGCCAGCAGCTTAGAACATGACAGAGATGGCTACACCTTC. Encoded protein: CASSLEHDRDGYTF.

This clone was seen only once. J is TRBJ1-6 and V is TRBV27; D remains ambiguous. V gave up 5 bases and J gave up 7 bases, with 15 bases separating them. The CDR3 spans 15 residues. Germline CDR1 is MNHEY and CDR2 is SMNVEV (reference sequence). The CDR3 coding sequence is TGTGCCAGCAGTCCGTCTCGGGTCCGCAATTCACCCCTCCACTTT. This codes for CASSPSRVRNSPLHF.

The chain carries TRBV19 and TRBJ1-5; D ambiguous. The V gene lost 9 bases and the J gene lost 2 bases, with 17 bases spanning the gap. CDR3 length equals 15 residues. The germline V gene has CDR1 LNHDA and CDR2 SQIVND (reference sequence). CDR3 bases: TGTGCCAGGACCTCGGGGAACGCATGCAATCAGCCCCAGCATTTT. This sequence encodes CARTSGNACNQPQHF.

The chain has TRBV7-2 and TRBJ2-2, with unresolved D. V lost 4 bases to trimming and J lost 9 bases, with 9 bases between them. Germline CDR1 reads SGHTA; CDR2 reads FQGNSA. This CDR3 has 12 residues. The CDR3 DNA reads TGTGCCAGCAGCTCCGGTGCCCGGGAGCTGTTTTTT. Residues: CASSSGARELFF.

The chain couples TRBV2 to TRBJ1-2, with TRBD1 matching over 9 bases. CDR3 length equals 17 residues. CDR1 is SNHLY and CDR2 is FYNNEI in the germline V gene. V lost 6 bases to trimming and J lost 5 bases; unmatched junction nucleotides: 16. The CDR3, as DNA: TGTGCCAGCAGGGGCTTACAGGGGGCCCTTGGAAGGTATGGCTACACCTTC. This sequence encodes CASRGLQGALGRYGYTF.

The J gene is TRBJ1-2, the V gene TRBV5-1; TRBD1 aligns across 8 bases. V lost 4 bases and J lost 1; bases outside the gene matches: 3. The CDR3 extends over 14 amino acids. The germline V gene encodes CDR1 SGHRS and CDR2 YFSETQ. CDR3 coding DNA: TGCGCCAGCAGCGACAGGGGACGTAACTATGGCTACACCTTC. It is translated as CASSDRGRNYGYTF.

The chain is built from TRBV7-9 and TRBJ2-2; TRBD1 matches at 9 bases. Germline V gene lookup returns CDR1 SEHNR and CDR2 FQNEAQ (reference sequence). With 8 bases clipped from V and 0 bases from J, the junction kept 13 bases outside the gene matches. This CDR3 has 18 residues. The CDR3 DNA follows: TGTGCCAGCTCAAGATGGGGACAGGGCGTTTCGAACACCGGGGAGCTGTTTTTT. The encoded protein is CASSRWGQGVSNTGELFF.

The chain is built from TRBV19 and TRBJ1-2, with TRBD1 matching over 7 bases. The germline CDR1 and CDR2 sequences are LNHDA and SQIVND (reference sequence). This CDR3 is 14 amino acids long. V shed 6 bases and J 2 bases; nucleotides not matched to a gene: 6. The CDR3 loop reads CASRPGTANYGYTF. CDR3 bases: TGTGCCAGTAGACCAGGGACAGCCAACTATGGCTACACCTTC.

The chain couples TRBV9 to TRBJ2-7; a possible D gene is TRBD2 (5 bases). CDR1 SGDLS and CDR2 YYNGEE come from the germline V gene. The CDR3 sequence is 13 residues long. The V end lost 3 bases, the J end lost 3 bases, and 10 bases lay between the germline ends. CDR3 sequence (DNA): TGTGCCAGCAGCGGAGGGAACGGCTACGAGCAGTACTTC. It specifies CASSGGNGYEQYF. The full variable domain, rest sourced from reference TRBV9 and TRBJ2-7, is DSGVTQTPKHLITATGQRVTLRCSPRSGDLSVYWYQQSLDQGLQFLIQYYNGEERAKGNILERFSAQQFPDLHSELNLSSLELGDSALYFCASSGGNGYEQYFGPGTRLTVT.

This clone is a singleton in its sample. The chain is built from TRBV11-1 and TRBJ2-1, with TRBD2 as a possible D gene (5 bases). The V end lost 4 bases, the J end lost 9 bases, and 10 bases lay between the germline ends. This CDR3 contains 12 residues. Germline V CDR1 and CDR2: SGHAT, FQDESV (reference sequence). CDR3 DNA: TGTGCCAGCAGCTACCTCAGCGGTGAGCAGTTCTTC. Amino acids: CASSYLSGEQFF.

V gene TRBV6-5 combines with J gene TRBJ1-2, with 7 positions matching TRBD1. V shed 10 bases, J shed 6 bases, and the junction held 8 bases outside the gene matches. This CDR3 comprises 12 residues. Germline V gives CDR1 MNHEY, CDR2 SVGAGI. The CDR3 coding sequence is TGTGCCATCCTACAGGGGATAAATGGCTACACCTTC. As protein: CAILQGINGYTF.

The rearrangement uses TRBV4-2 and TRBJ1-3; D unclear. CDR1 LGHNA and CDR2 YNFKEQ come from the germline V gene. V dropped 1 base and J dropped 5 bases, with 9 bases sitting between them. This CDR3 spans 14 amino acids. The chain's CDR3 is CASSQGAERNTIYF. In DNA, the CDR3 is TGTGCCAGCAGCCAAGGGGCAGAGCGAAACACCATATATTTT.